This T cell receptor beta chain was sequenced during a study of T cell repertoires in cytomegalovirus infection. Study information: Indications came from public TCR beta signatures; they pointed to CMV infection and to a matching HLA type.

As for this clonotype: What it recognizes is unknown.

The CDR3 has 12 amino acids. V lost 8 bases and J 4 bases, leaving 11 bases between the germline ends. The germline CDR1 and CDR2 sequences are MNHNS and SASEGT. TCRdb itself ran the reads through MiXCR, one entry per CDR3 protein. The data hold approximately 990,000 distinct CDR3 sequences, with around 29% observed a single time. General observations from the study: The study identified carriers of CMV plus the relevant HLA from cumulative public TCR beta family frequency.

The chain uses TRBV6-1 and TRBJ1-2; D uncertain. The sequenced sample was cultured CD8+ T cells from PBMCs, obtained from culture after CMV antigen stimulation. The sequence derives from a human donor in good health (CMV status not recorded). Some clones in this sample may be carry-over from other donors' samples. The CDR3 DNA reads as TGTGCCAGCCCTAAGTGGGCCTATGGCTACACCTTC. Amino acids: CASPKWAYGYTF.